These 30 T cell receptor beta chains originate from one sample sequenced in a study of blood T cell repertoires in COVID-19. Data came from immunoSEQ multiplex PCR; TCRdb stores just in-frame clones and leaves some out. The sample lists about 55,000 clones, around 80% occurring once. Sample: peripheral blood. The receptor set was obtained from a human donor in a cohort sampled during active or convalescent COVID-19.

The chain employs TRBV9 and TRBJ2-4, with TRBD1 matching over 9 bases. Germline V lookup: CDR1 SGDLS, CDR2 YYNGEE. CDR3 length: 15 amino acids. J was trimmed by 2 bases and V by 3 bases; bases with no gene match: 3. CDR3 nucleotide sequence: TGTGCCAGCAGCGCCGGGACAGGGACCAAAAACATTCAGTACTTC. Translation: CASSAGTGTKNIQYF.

CDR3 protein: CASSLLSGGTSYNEQFF. The CDR3 nucleotides are TGTGCCAGCAGCTTACTTAGCGGGGGGACCTCCTACAATGAGCAGTTCTTC. J is TRBJ2-1 and V is TRBV7-9, with TRBD2 identical over 10 bases. This CDR3 contains 17 residues. V shed 2 bases, J shed 0 bases, and the junction held 4 bases outside the gene matches. CDR1 is SEHNR, CDR2 FQNEAQ, per germline (reference sequence).

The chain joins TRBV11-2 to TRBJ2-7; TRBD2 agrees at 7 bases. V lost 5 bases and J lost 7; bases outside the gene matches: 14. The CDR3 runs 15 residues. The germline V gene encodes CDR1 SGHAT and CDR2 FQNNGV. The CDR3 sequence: CASSSGTRVTGEQYF. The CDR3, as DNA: TGTGCCAGCAGCAGCGGGACCCGGGTAACCGGGGAGCAGTACTTC.

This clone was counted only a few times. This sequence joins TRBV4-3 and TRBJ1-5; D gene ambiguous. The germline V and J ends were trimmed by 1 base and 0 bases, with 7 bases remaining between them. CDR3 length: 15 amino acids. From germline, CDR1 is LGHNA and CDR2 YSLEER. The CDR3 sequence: CASSQVVNSNQPQHF. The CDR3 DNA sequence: TGCGCCAGCAGCCAAGTAGTAAATAGCAATCAGCCCCAGCATTTT.

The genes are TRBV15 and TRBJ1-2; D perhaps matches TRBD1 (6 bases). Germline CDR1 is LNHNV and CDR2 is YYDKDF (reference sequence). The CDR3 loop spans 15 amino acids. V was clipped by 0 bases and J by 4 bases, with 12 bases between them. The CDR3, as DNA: TGTGCCACCAGCAGAGATCGAACAGGGACCTATGGCTACACCTTC. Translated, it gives CATSRDRTGTYGYTF.

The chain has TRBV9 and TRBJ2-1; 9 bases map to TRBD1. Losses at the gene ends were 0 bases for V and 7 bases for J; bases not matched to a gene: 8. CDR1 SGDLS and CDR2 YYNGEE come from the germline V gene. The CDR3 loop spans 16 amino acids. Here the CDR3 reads CASSVGAGTGTNEQFF. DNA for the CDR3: TGTGCCAGCAGCGTAGGCGCCGGGACAGGGACTAATGAGCAGTTCTTC.

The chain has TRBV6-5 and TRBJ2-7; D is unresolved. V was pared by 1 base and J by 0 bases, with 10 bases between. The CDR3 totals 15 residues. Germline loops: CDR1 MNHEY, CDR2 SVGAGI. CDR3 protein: CASSYYPSSSYEQYF. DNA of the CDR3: TGTGCCAGCAGTTACTACCCTAGTTCCTCCTACGAGCAGTACTTC.

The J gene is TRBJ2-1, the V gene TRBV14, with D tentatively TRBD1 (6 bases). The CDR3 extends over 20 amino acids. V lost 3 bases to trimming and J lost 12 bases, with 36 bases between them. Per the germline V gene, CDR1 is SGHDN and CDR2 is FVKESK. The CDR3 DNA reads TGTGCCAGCAGCCAGAGAGACAGGAAACTATTAACCGCCGGCCGGTTTTGGCAGTTCTTC. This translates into CASSQRDRKLLTAGRFWQFF.

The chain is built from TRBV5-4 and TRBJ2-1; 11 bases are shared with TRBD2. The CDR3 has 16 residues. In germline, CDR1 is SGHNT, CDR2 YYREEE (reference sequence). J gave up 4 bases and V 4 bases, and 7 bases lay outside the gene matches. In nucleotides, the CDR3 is TGTGCCAGCAGCCGAACTAGCGGGGGAGCGTACAATGAGCAGTTCTTC. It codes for CASSRTSGGAYNEQFF.

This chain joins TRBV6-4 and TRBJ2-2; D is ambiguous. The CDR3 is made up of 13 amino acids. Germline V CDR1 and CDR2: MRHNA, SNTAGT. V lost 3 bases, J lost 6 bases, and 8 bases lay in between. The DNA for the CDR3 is TGTGCCAGCAGTGATCTGTTCCCCGGGGAGCTGTTTTTT. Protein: CASSDLFPGELFF.

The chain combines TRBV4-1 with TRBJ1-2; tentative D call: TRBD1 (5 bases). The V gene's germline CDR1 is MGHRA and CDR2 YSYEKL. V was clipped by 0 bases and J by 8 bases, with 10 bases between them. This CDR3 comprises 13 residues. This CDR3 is CASSQDNGHGYTF. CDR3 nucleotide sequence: TGCGCCAGCAGCCAAGATAACGGACACGGCTACACCTTC.

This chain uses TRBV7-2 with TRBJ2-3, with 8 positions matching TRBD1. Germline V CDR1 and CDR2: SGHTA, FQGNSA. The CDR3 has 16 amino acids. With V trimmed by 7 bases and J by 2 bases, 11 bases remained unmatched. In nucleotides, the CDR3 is TGTGCCAGCAAGGAAGGTGGACAGGGCTCCACAGATACGCAGTATTTT. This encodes CASKEGGQGSTDTQYF.

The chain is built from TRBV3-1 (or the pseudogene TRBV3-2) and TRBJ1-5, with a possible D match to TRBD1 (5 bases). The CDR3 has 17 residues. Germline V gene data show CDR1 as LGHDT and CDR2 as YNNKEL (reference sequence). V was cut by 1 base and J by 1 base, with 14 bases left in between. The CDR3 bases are TGTGCCAGCAGCCAAGGGTGGGGAGGGGAAAGCAATCAGCCCCAGCATTTT. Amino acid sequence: CASSQGWGGESNQPQHF.

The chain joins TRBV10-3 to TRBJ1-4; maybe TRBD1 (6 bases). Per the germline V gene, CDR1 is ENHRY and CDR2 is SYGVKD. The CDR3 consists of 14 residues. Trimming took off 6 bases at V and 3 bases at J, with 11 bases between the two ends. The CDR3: CAISTGTSNEKLFF. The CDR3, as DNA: TGTGCCATCAGCACAGGGACGTCTAATGAAAAACTGTTTTTT.

The DNA for the CDR3 is TGTGCCAGCAGCTCCGGGACTCCAGATACGCAGTATTTT. It yields the protein CASSSGTPDTQYF. The chain recombines TRBV9 with TRBJ2-3, with a weak D call TRBD2 (6 bases). CDR1 and CDR2 from the germline V gene are SGDLS and YYNGEE. Trimming removed 4 bases from V and 4 bases from J, with 10 bases in between. This CDR3 contains 13 residues.

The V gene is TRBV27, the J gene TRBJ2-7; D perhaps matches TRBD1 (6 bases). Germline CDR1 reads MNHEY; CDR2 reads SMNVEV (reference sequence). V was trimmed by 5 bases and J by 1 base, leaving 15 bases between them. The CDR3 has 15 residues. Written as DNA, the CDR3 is TGTGCCAGCAGTCCGCGACAGGCCCTATCCTACGAGCAGTACTTC. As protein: CASSPRQALSYEQYF.

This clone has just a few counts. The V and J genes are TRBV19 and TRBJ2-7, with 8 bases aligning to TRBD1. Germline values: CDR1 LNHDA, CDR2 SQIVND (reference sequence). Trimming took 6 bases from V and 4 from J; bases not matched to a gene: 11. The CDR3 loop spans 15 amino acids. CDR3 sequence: CASRSGQGITYEQYF. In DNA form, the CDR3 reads TGTGCCAGTAGGTCCGGACAGGGAATAACGTACGAGCAGTACTTC.

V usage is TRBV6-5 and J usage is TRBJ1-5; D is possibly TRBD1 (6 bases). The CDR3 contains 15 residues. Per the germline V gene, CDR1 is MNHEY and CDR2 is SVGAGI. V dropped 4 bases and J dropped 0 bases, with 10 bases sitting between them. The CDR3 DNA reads TGTGCCAGCAGTTCCCAGGGGAATAGCAATCAGCCCCAGCATTTT. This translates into CASSSQGNSNQPQHF.

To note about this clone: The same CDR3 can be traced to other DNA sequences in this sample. CDR3 loop: CASSYDSSGNTIYF. The CDR3 DNA sequence: TGTGCCAGCAGTTATGACAGCTCTGGAAACACCATATATTTT. V usage is TRBV6-5 and J usage is TRBJ1-3; D perhaps matches TRBD1 (5 bases). The V end lost 3 bases, the J end lost 0 bases, and 6 bases lay between the germline ends. The CDR3 runs to 14 residues. Germline CDR1 reads MNHEY; CDR2 reads SVGAGI.

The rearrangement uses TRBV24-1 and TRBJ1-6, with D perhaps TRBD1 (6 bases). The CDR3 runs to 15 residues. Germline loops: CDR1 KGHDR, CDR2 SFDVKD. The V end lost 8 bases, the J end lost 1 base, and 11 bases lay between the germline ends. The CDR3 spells CATIGGASYNSPLHF. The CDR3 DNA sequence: TGTGCCACCATTGGGGGCGCGTCCTATAATTCACCCCTCCACTTT.

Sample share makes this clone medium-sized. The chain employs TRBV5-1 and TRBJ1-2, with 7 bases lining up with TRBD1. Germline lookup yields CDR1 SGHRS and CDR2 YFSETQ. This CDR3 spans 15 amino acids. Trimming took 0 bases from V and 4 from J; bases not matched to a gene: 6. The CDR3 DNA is TGCGCCAGCAGCTTGGCCACAGGACAGGCCTATGGCTACACCTTC. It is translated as CASSLATGQAYGYTF.

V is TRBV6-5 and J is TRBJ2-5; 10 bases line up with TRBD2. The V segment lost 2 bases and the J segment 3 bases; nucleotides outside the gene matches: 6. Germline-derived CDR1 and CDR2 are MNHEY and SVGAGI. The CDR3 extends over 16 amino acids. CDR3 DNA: TGTGCCAGCAGTTACCTTAGCGGGGGGACCGAAGAGACCCAGTACTTC. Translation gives CASSYLSGGTEETQYF.

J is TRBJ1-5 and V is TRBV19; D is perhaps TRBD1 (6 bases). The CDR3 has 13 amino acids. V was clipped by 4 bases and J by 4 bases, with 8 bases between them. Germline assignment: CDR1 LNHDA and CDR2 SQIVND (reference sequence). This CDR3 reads CASSTDRNQPQHF. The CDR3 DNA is TGTGCCAGTAGTACCGACAGGAATCAGCCCCAGCATTTT.

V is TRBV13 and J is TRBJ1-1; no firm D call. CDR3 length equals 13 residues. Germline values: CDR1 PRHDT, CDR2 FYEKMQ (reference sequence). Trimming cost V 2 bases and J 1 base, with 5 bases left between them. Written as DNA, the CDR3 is TGTGCCAGCAGCTTATCCAGGAACACTGAAGCTTTCTTT. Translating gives CASSLSRNTEAFF.

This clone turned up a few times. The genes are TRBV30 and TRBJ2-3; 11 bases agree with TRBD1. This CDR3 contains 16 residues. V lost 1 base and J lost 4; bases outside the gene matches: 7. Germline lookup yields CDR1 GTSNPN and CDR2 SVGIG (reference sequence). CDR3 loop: CAWSGEVGQGADTQYF. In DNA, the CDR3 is TGTGCCTGGAGTGGAGAGGTGGGACAGGGGGCAGATACGCAGTATTTT.

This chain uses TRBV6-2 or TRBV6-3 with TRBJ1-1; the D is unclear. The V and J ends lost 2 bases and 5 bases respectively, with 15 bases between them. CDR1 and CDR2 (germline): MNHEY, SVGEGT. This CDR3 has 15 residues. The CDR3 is CASSYPERGKTEAFF. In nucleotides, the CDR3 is TGTGCCAGCAGTTACCCCGAAAGAGGGAAAACTGAAGCTTTCTTT.

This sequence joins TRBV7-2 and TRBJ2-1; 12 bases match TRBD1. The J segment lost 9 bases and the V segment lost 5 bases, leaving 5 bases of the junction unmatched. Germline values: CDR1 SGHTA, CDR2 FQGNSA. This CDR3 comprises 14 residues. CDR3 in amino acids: CASSKGQGASEQFF. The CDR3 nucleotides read TGTGCCAGCAGCAAGGGACAGGGGGCGAGTGAGCAGTTCTTC.

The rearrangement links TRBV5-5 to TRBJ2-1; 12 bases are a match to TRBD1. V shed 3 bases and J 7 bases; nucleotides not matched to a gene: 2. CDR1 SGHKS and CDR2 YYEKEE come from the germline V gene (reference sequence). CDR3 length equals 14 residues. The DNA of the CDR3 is TGTGCCAGCAGCTGGGGACAGGGGGCTAATGAGCAGTTCTTC. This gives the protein CASSWGQGANEQFF. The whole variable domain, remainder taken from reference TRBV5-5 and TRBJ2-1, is DAGVTQSPTHLIKTRGQQVTLRCSPISGHKSVSWYQQVLGQGPQFIFQYYEKEERGRGNFPDRFSARQFPNYSSELNVNALLLGDSALYLCASSWGQGANEQFFGPGTRLTVL.

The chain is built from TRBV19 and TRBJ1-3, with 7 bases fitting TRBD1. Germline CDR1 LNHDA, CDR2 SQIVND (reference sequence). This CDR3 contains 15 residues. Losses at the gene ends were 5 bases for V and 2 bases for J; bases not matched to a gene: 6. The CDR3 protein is CASSGQVMTGNTIYF. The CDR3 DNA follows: TGTGCCAGTAGTGGACAGGTCATGACTGGAAACACCATATATTTT.

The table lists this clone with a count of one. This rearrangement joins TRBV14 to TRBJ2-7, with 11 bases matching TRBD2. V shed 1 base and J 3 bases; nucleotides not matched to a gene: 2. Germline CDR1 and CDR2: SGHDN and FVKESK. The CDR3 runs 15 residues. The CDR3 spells CASSQGLAGIYEQYF. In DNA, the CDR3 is TGTGCCAGCAGCCAAGGACTAGCGGGGATCTACGAGCAGTACTTC.